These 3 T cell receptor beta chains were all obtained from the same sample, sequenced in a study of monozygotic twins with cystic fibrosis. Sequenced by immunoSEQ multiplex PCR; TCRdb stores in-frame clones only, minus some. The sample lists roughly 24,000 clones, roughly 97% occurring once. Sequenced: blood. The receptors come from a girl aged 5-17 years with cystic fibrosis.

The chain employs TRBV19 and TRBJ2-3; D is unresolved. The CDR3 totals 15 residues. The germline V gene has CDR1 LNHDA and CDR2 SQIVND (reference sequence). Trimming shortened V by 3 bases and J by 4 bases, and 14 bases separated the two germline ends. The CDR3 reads CASSISPGIADTQYF. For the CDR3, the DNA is TGTGCCAGTAGTATCTCCCCAGGAATTGCAGATACGCAGTATTTT.

CDR3 DNA: TGTGCCAGCATACCGGGACGTGTCTATGAAAAACTGTTTTTT. Its protein product is CASIPGRVYEKLFF. The rearrangement uses TRBV2 and TRBJ1-4; the D gene is possibly TRBD1 (5 bases). This CDR3 spans 14 amino acids. V was shortened by 7 bases and J by 6 bases, with 15 bases between the two germline ends. Germline CDR1 is SNHLY and CDR2 is FYNNEI.

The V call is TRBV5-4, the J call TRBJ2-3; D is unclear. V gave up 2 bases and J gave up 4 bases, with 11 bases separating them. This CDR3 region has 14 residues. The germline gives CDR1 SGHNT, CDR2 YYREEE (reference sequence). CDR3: CASSFSGSADTQYF. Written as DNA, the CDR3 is TGTGCCAGCAGCTTCTCGGGTTCAGCAGATACGCAGTATTTT. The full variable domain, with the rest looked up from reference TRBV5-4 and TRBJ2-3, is ETGVTQSPTHLIKTRGQQVTLRCSSQSGHNTVSWYQQALGQGPQFIFQYYREEENGRGNFPPRFSGLQFPNYSSELNVNALELDDSALYLCASSFSGSADTQYFGPGTRLTVL.